This T cell receptor beta chain was profiled in a study of tumor-infiltrating lymphocytes in primary liver carcinoma. Turning to the study itself: The number of productive TCRbeta reads per sample ranged from roughly 3.65 to 7.13 million and was similar across tissue types.

Scientists recovered RNA and DNA together from about 21-30 mg of unsorted bulk tissue. The CDR3 sequence is 12 residues long. In germline, CDR1 is SGHAT, CDR2 FQNNGV. V was shortened by 7 bases and J by 17 bases, with 20 bases between the two germline ends. Total RNA (about 500 ng) served as template for TCR beta cDNA synthesis primed by a constant-region primer. Investigators got TCR beta libraries out of three nested multiplex PCR rounds, done with slightly modified ARM-PCR. Each of the first two PCR rounds ran about 9 cycles with TRBV1-TRBV30 forward and C-beta reverse primers. TCRdb reprocessed the multiplex PCR reads with MiXCR, giving one entry per CDR3 protein. Of under 150,000 distinct CDR3 sequences in the sample, around 65% were seen once.

The chain carries TRBV11-2 and TRBJ1-4, with D unresolved. This TCR was recovered from a woman aged 60-70 years with primary liver carcinoma and hepatitis B virus infection. Sequencing was carried out using tumor-adjacent normal liver tissue. Here the CDR3 DNA reads TGTGCCAGCAACCGATCCAGAGAAAAACAATTTTTT. Protein sequence: CASNRSREKQFF.